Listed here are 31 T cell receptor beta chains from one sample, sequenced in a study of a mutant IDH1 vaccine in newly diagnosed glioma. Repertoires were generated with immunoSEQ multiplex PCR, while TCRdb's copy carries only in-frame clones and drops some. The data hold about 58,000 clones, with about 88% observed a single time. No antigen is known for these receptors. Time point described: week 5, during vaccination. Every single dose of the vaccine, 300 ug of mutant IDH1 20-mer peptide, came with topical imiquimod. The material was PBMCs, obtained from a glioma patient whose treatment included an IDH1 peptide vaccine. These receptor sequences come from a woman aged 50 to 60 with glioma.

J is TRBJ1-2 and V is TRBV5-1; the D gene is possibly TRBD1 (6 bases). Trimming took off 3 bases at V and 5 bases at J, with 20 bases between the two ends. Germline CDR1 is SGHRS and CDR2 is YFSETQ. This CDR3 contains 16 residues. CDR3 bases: TGCGCCAGCAGCTACGGCGGTCGGGGGGCAGGATATGGCTACACCTTC. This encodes CASSYGGRGAGYGYTF.

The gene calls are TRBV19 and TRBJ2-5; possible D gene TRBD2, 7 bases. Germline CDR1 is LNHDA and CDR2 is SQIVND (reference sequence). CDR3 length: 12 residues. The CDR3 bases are TGTGGGGGGGGGACAAGAGAAGAGACCCAGTACTTC. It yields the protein CGGGTREETQYF. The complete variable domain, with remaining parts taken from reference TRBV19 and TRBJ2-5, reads DGGITQSPKYLFRKEGQNVTLSCEQNLNHDAMYWYRQDPGQGLRLIYYSQIVNDFQKGDIAEGYSVSREKKESFPLTVTSAQKNPTAFYLCGGGTREETQYFGPGTRLLVL.

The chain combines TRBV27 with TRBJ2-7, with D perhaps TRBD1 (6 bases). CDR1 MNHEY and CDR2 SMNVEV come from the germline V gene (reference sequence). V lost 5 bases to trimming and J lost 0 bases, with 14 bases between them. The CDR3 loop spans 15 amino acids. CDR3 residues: CASSLTRGYSYEQYF. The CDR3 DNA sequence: TGTGCCAGCAGTCTGACAAGGGGGTACTCCTACGAGCAGTACTTC.

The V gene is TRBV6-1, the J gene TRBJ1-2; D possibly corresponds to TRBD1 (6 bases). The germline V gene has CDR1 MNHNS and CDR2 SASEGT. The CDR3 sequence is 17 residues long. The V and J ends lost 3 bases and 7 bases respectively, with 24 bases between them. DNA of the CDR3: TGTGCCAGCAGTGAGGGCGCGTCCTTGCAGGGGATTGGTGGCTACACCTTC. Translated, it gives CASSEGASLQGIGGYTF.

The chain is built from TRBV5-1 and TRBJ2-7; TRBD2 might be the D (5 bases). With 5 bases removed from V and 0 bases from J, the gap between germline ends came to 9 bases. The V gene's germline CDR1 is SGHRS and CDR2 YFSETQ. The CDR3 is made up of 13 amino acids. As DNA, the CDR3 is TGCGCCAGCAGGGAGGAAAGCTCCTACGAGCAGTACTTC. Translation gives CASREESSYEQYF.

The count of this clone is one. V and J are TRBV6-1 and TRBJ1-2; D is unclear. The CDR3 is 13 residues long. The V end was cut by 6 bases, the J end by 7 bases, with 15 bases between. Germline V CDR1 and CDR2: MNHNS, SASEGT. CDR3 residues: CASSITSYPGYTF. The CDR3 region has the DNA TGTGCCAGCAGCATCACCAGTTACCCTGGCTACACCTTC.

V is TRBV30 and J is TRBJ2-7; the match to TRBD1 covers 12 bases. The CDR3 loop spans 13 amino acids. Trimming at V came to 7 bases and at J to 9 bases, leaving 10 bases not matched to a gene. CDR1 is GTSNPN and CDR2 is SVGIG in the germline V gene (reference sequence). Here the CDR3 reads CASGQGARVWQYF. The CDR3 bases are TGTGCCTCGGGACAGGGGGCGCGAGTGTGGCAGTACTTC. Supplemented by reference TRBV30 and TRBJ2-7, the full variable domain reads SQTIHQWPATLVQPVGSPLSLECTVEGTSNPNLYWYRQAAGRGLQLLFYSVGIGQISSEVPQNLSASRPQDRQFILSSKKLLLSDSGFYLCASGQGARVWQYFGPGTRLTVT.

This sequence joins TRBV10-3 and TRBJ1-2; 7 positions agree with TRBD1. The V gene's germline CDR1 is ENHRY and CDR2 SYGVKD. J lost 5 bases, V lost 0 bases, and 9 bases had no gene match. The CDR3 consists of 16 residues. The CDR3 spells CAISESTSTGRYGYTF. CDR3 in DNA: TGTGCCATCAGTGAGTCGACCTCGACAGGGCGTTATGGCTACACCTTC.

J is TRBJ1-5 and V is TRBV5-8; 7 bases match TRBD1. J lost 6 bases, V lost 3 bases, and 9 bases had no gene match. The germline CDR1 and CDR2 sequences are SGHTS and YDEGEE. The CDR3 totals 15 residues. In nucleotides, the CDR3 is TGTGCCAGCAGCTACCTAGACAGGGATTTTCAGCCCCAGCATTTT. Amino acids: CASSYLDRDFQPQHF. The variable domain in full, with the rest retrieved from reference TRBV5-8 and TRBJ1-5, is EAGVTQSPTHLIKTRGQQATLRCSPISGHTSVYWYQQALGLGLQFLLWYDEGEERNRGNFPPRFSGRQFPNYSSELNVNALELEDSALYLCASSYLDRDFQPQHFGDGTRLSIL.

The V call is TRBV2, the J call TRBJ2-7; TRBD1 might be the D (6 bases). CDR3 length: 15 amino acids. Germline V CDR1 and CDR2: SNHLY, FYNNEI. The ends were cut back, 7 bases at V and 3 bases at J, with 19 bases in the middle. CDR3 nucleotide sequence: TGTGCCAGCAAACTGGACAGATATGAGGACTACGAGCAGTACTTC. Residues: CASKLDRYEDYEQYF.

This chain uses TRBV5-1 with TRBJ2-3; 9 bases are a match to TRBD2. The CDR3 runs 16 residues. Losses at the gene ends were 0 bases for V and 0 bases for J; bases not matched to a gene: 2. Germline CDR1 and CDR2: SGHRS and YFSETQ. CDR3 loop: CASSLVAGASTDTQYF. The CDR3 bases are TGCGCCAGCAGCTTGGTAGCGGGGGCAAGCACAGATACGCAGTATTTT.

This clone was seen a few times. CDR3 DNA: TGTGCCTGGAGGGGGACCCTTTGGGAAGCTTTCTTT. This gives the protein CAWRGTLWEAFF. The J gene is TRBJ1-1, the V gene TRBV30; possible D gene TRBD1, 5 bases. The CDR3 length is 12 residues. Germline values: CDR1 GTSNPN, CDR2 SVGIG (reference sequence). V was trimmed by 3 bases and J by 8 bases, leaving 13 bases between them. Variable domain in full (rest from reference TRBV30 and TRBJ1-1): SQTIHQWPATLVQPVGSPLSLECTVEGTSNPNLYWYRQAAGRGLQLLFYSVGIGQISSEVPQNLSASRPQDRQFILSSKKLLLSDSGFYLCAWRGTLWEAFFGQGTRLTVV.

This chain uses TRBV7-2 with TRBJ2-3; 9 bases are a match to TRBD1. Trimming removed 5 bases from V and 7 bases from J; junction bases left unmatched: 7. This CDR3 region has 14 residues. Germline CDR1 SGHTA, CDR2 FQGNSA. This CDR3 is CASSQDRGRNTQYF. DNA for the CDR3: TGTGCCAGCAGCCAGGACAGGGGACGAAATACGCAGTATTTT.

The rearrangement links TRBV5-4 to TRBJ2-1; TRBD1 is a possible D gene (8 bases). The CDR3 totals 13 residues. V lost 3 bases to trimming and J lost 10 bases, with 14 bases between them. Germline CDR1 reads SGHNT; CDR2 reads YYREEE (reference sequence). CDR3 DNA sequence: TGTGCCAGCAGCTGGGGGGGGACAGGAGAGCAGTTCTTC. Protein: CASSWGGTGEQFF. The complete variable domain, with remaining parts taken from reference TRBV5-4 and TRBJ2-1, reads ETGVTQSPTHLIKTRGQQVTLRCSSQSGHNTVSWYQQALGQGPQFIFQYYREEENGRGNFPPRFSGLQFPNYSSELNVNALELDDSALYLCASSWGGTGEQFFGPGTRLTVL.

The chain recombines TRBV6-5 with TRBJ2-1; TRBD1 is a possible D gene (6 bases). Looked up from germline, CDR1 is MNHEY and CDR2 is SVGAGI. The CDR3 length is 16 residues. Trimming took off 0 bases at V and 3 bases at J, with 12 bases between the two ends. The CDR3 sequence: CASSYSKQGVYNEQFF. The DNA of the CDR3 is TGTGCCAGCAGTTACTCGAAACAGGGCGTCTACAATGAGCAGTTCTTC.

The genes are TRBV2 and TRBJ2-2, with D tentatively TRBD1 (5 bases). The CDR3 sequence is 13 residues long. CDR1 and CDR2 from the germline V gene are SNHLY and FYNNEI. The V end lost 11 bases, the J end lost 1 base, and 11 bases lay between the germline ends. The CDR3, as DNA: TGTGCCGGTTCCAGGGAGAACACCGGGGAGCTGTTTTTT. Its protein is CAGSRENTGELFF.

The CDR3 sequence is CASSWAGNTEAFF. CDR3 in DNA: TGTGCCAGTAGCTGGGCGGGGAACACTGAAGCTTTCTTT. The rearrangement joins TRBV19 to TRBJ1-1; D ambiguous. Looked up from germline, CDR1 is LNHDA and CDR2 is SQIVND (reference sequence). CDR3 length: 13 residues. V lost 6 bases, J lost 1 base, and 9 bases lay in between.

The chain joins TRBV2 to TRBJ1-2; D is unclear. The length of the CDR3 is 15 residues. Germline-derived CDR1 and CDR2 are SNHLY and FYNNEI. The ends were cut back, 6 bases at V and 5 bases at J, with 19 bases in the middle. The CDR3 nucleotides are TGTGCCAGCAGGGCGGAATTAAGCCCACAGTATGGCTACACCTTC. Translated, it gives CASRAELSPQYGYTF.

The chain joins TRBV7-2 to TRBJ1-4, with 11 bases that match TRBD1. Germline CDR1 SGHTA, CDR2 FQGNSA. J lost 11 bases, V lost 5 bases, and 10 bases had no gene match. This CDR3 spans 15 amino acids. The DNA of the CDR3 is TGTGCCAGCAGCCCAGGTGGGACAGGGGGGCGGAAACTGTTTTTT. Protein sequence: CASSPGGTGGRKLFF.

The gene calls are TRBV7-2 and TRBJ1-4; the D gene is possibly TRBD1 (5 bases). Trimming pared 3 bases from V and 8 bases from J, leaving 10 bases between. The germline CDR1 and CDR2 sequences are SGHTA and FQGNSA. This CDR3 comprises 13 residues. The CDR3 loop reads CASSFPAGEKLFF. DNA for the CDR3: TGTGCCAGCAGCTTCCCCGCAGGGGAAAAACTGTTTTTT.

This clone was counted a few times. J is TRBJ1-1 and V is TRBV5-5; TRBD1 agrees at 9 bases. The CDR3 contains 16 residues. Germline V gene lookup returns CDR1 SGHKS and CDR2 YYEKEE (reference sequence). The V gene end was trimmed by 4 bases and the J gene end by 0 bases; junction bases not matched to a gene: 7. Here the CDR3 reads CASSGGTGTMNTEAFF. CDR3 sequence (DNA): TGTGCCAGCAGCGGAGGGACAGGGACAATGAACACTGAAGCTTTCTTT.

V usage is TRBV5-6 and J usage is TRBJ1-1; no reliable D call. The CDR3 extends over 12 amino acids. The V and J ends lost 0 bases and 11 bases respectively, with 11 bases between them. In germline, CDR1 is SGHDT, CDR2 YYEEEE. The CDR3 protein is CASSLGELIAFF. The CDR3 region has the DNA TGTGCCAGCAGCTTGGGGGAATTGATTGCTTTCTTT.

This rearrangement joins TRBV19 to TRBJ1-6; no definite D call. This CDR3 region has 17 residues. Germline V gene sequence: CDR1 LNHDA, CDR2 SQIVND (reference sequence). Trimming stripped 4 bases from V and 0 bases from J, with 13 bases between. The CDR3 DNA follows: TGTGCCAGTAGTAGGGGTTGGGGAGACTCCTATAATTCACCCCTCCACTTT. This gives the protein CASSRGWGDSYNSPLHF.

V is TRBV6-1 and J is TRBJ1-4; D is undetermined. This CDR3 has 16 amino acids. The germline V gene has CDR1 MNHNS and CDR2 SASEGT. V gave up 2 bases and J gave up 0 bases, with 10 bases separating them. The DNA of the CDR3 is TGTGCCAGCAGTGAACTGGGCAGCACAACTAATGAAAAACTGTTTTTT. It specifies CASSELGSTTNEKLFF.

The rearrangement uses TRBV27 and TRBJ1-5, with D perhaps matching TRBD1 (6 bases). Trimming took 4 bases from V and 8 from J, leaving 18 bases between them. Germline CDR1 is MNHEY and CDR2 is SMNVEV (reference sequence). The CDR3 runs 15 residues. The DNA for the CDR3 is TGTGCCAGCAGTTACAGGCCAGGGGCCCTTGAGCCCCAGCATTTT. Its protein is CASSYRPGALEPQHF.

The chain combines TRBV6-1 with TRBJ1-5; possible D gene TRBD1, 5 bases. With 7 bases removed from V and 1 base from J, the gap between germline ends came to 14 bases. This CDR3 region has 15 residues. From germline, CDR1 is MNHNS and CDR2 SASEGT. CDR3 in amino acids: CASNKQVLSNQPQHF. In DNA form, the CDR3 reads TGTGCCAGCAATAAACAGGTCCTCAGCAATCAGCCCCAGCATTTT.

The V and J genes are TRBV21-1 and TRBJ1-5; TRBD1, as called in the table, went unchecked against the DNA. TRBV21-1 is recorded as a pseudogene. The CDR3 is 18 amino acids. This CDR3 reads CASRIRTGGRGNNQPQHF. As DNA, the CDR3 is TGTGCCAGCAGGATAAGGACAGGGGGAAGGGGTAACAATCAGCCCCAGCATTTT.

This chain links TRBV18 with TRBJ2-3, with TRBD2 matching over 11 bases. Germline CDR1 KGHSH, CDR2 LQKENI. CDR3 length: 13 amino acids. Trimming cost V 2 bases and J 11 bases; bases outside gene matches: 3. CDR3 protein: CASSPGTSGLQYF. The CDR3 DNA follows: TGTGCCAGCTCACCAGGGACTAGCGGATTGCAGTATTTT.

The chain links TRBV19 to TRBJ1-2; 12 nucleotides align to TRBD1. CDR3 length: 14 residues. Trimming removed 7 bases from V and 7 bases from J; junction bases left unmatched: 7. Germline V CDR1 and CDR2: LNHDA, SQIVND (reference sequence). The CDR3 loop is CASTRDRGQGGYTF. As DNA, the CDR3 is TGTGCCAGTACCAGGGACAGGGGGCAGGGTGGCTACACCTTC.

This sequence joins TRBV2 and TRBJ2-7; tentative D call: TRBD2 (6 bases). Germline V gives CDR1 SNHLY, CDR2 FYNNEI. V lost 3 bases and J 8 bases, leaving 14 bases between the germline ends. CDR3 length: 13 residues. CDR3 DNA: TGTGCCAGCAGTGATATCCCCCGCGGGAAGCAGTACTTC. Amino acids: CASSDIPRGKQYF.

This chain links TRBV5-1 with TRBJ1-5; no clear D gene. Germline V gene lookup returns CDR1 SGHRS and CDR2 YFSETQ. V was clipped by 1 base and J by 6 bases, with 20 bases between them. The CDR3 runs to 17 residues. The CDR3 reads CASSLLPGMPAIQPQHF. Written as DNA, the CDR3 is TGCGCCAGCAGCTTGCTACCGGGGATGCCCGCGATTCAGCCCCAGCATTTT. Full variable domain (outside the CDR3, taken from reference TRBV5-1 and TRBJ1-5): KAGVTQTPRYLIKTRGQQVTLSCSPISGHRSVSWYQQTPGQGLQFLFEYFSETQRNKGNFPGRFSGRQFSNSRSEMNVSTLELGDSALYLCASSLLPGMPAIQPQHFGDGTRLSIL.